What follows is one T cell receptor (beta chain) and its context. The antigen remains undetermined. All donors participated as healthy donors of bone marrow. The record originates from a study of cytomegalovirus exposure and HLA in healthy donors. PCR involved 60 Vbeta and 13 Jbeta primers. The method was immunoSEQ multiplex PCR; TCRdb's version includes in-frame clones alone and lacks a portion of them. The table shows hundreds of thousands of clones, with around 73% occurring only once. The CDR3 totals 13 residues. The germline V gene has CDR1 SGHNT and CDR2 YYREEE (reference sequence). The V gene lost 4 bases and the J gene lost 4 bases, with 11 bases spanning the gap. Overall study results and limits: In a later analysis, several top co-occurrence clusters appeared linked to parvovirus B19, influenza, CMV and Epstein-Barr virus. When a later analysis compared HLA-associated TCR beta chains with equally common others, the HLA-associated chains turned out to be more clonally expanded and to have lower generation probabilities. Cytomegalovirus association was listed for 150 to 200 TCR beta chains.

Source material: PBMCs. This sequence originates from a male donor in good health and CMV-seronegative. The chain links TRBV5-4 to TRBJ1-2; D is perhaps TRBD1 (6 bases). For the CDR3, the DNA is TGTGCCAGCAGCGGCCGGACAGTCTATGGCTACACCTTC. Residues: CASSGRTVYGYTF.